Below, 24 T cell receptor beta chains from the same sample are listed, as sequenced in a study of T cell responses to AZD1222 COVID-19 vaccine. Generated by immunoSEQ multiplex PCR, the TCRdb table keeps only in-frame clones and is missing some. Of 95,000 to 100,000 clones listed, more than 70% were seen once; the top ten hold 16%. Here the sequenced sample was peripheral blood, taken 28 days after the second AZD1222 dose. These receptors came from an adult who received the AZD1222 COVID-19 vaccine.

V and J are TRBV29-1 and TRBJ1-1; tentative D call: TRBD1 (5 bases). V lost 5 bases to trimming and J lost 5 bases, with 15 bases between them. Germline V CDR1 and CDR2: SQVTM, ANQGSEA. The CDR3 extends over 13 amino acids. DNA of the CDR3: TGCAGCGTTTCCTCAACAGGTTATACTGAAGCTTTCTTT. It yields the protein CSVSSTGYTEAFF.

The chain uses TRBV6-5 and TRBJ2-7; unclear D gene. Germline CDR1 reads MNHEY; CDR2 reads SVGAGI. The CDR3 contains 13 residues. The ends were cut back, 6 bases at V and 2 bases at J, with 11 bases in the middle. DNA for the CDR3: TGTGCCAGCAGCGTAGCCGGGCCCTACGAGCAGTACTTC. Translation: CASSVAGPYEQYF.

The chain links TRBV7-6 to TRBJ1-3, with D possibly TRBD1 on 5 matching bases. V gave up 0 bases and J gave up 2 bases, with 8 bases separating them. From germline, CDR1 is SGHVS and CDR2 FNYEAQ. CDR3 size: 15 residues. The CDR3 here is CASSLASGAGNTIYF. CDR3 DNA sequence: TGTGCCAGCAGCTTAGCATCGGGGGCTGGAAACACCATATATTTT.

The chain links TRBV19 to TRBJ2-1, with 8 bases matching TRBD1. Germline V gene lookup returns CDR1 LNHDA and CDR2 SQIVND (reference sequence). This CDR3 comprises 14 residues. The V segment lost 7 bases and the J segment 8 bases; nucleotides outside the gene matches: 10. The CDR3 reads CASTPGQVVDEQFF. The CDR3, as DNA: TGTGCCAGTACTCCGGGACAGGTCGTCGATGAGCAGTTCTTC. Using reference TRBV19 and TRBJ2-1 for the parts outside the CDR3, the full variable domain is DGGITQSPKYLFRKEGQNVTLSCEQNLNHDAMYWYRQDPGQGLRLIYYSQIVNDFQKGDIAEGYSVSREKKESFPLTVTSAQKNPTAFYLCASTPGQVVDEQFFGPGTRLTVL.

The gene calls are TRBV4-1 and TRBJ1-3; possible D gene TRBD1, 6 bases. This CDR3 comprises 16 residues. Germline V CDR1 and CDR2: MGHRA, YSYEKL. V was trimmed by 3 bases and J by 0 bases, leaving 12 bases between them. CDR3 sequence (DNA): TGCGCCAGCAGCCACTGGACAGTGTCCTCTGGAAACACCATATATTTT. Its protein is CASSHWTVSSGNTIYF.

The V gene is TRBV19, the J gene TRBJ2-7; D is unresolved. The V and J ends lost 7 bases and 2 bases respectively, with 18 bases between them. Per germline, CDR1 LNHDA and CDR2 SQIVND (reference sequence). This CDR3 has 15 amino acids. The CDR3 sequence is CASNARTTPPYEQYF. CDR3 bases: TGTGCCAGTAACGCTAGAACTACTCCCCCCTACGAGCAGTACTTC.

The genes are TRBV5-1 and TRBJ2-1; D perhaps matches TRBD2 (6 bases). Between the trimmed V and J ends, which lost 2 bases and 10 bases, there was a span of 19 bases. Germline CDR1 SGHRS, CDR2 YFSETQ. The CDR3 sequence is 15 residues long. CDR3 nucleotides: TGCGCCAGCAGCTTTGGCGGGGAGTCGCAACGGGAGCAGTTCTTC. Protein sequence: CASSFGGESQREQFF.

The chain employs TRBV2 and TRBJ2-3; D uncertain. V lost 8 bases, J lost 0 bases, and 15 bases lay in between. Per the germline V gene, CDR1 is SNHLY and CDR2 is FYNNEI. The CDR3 is made up of 15 amino acids. CDR3 loop: CASGLGRGSTDTQYF. The CDR3 DNA reads as TGTGCCAGCGGTCTCGGCCGAGGTAGCACAGATACGCAGTATTTT. Supplemented by reference TRBV2 and TRBJ2-3, the full variable domain reads EPEVTQTPSHQVTQMGQEVILRCVPISNHLYFYWYRQILGQKVEFLVSFYNNEISEKSEIFDDQFSVERPDGSNFTLKIRSTKLEDSAMYFCASGLGRGSTDTQYFGPGTRLTVL.

V is TRBV5-1 and J is TRBJ1-4; TRBD1 matches 10 bases. The V gene's germline CDR1 is SGHRS and CDR2 YFSETQ. CDR3 length equals 15 residues. The ends lost 3 bases at V and 7 bases at J; junction bases unmatched: 6. The CDR3 DNA reads TGCGCCAGCAGCTCTGGGACAGGGGTTAGTGAAAAACTGTTTTTT. Its protein is CASSSGTGVSEKLFF.

This sequence joins TRBV3-1 (or the pseudogene TRBV3-2) and TRBJ2-1, with D possibly matching TRBD2 (6 bases). The CDR3 is 16 amino acids. The V gene lost 4 bases and the J gene lost 2 bases, with 15 bases spanning the gap. Germline lookup yields CDR1 LGHDT and CDR2 YNNKEL (reference sequence). The CDR3 sequence is CASSLFIGGTYNEQFF. The CDR3 nucleotides are TGTGCCAGCAGCCTCTTTATCGGAGGGACCTACAATGAGCAGTTCTTC.

The chain carries TRBV28 and TRBJ1-3; 7 bases fit TRBD1. CDR3 length: 16 residues. V lost 0 bases to trimming and J lost 0 bases; unmatched junction nucleotides: 2. The V gene's germline CDR1 is MDHEN and CDR2 SYDVKM. Here the CDR3 reads CASSLWTGNSGNTIYF. DNA of the CDR3: TGTGCCAGCAGTTTATGGACAGGGAACTCTGGAAACACCATATATTTT.

The chain uses TRBV11-2 and TRBJ1-1, with D hard to call. V gave up 1 base and J gave up 8 bases, with 14 bases separating them. The CDR3 covers 14 residues. Germline V gene data show CDR1 as SGHAT and CDR2 as FQNNGV. The CDR3 sequence is CASSLVSGGIEAFF. For the CDR3, the DNA is TGTGCCAGCAGCTTAGTTTCAGGAGGGATAGAAGCTTTCTTT.

This sequence joins TRBV9 and TRBJ1-3; D is undetermined. Trimming took off 4 bases at V and 2 bases at J, with 13 bases between the two ends. The germline V gene has CDR1 SGDLS and CDR2 YYNGEE. CDR3 length: 15 residues. CDR3 loop: CASSPWTGTGNTIYF. CDR3 DNA: TGTGCCAGCAGCCCGTGGACGGGGACTGGAAACACCATATATTTT.

The chain is built from TRBV5-1 and TRBJ2-7; D call uncertain. The V end was cut by 1 base, the J end by 5 bases, with 13 bases between. The CDR3 spans 14 residues. CDR1 is SGHRS, CDR2 YFSETQ, per germline. The CDR3 is CASSLNPIEDEQYF. The CDR3 coding sequence is TGCGCCAGCAGCTTGAATCCGATCGAGGACGAGCAGTACTTC.

The count of this clone is one. J is TRBJ1-4 and V is TRBV6-1, with 7 bases identical to TRBD1. Per the germline V gene, CDR1 is MNHNS and CDR2 is SASEGT. J gave up 6 bases and V 0 bases, and 1 base lay outside the gene matches. The CDR3 is 14 residues long. The chain's CDR3 is CASSEATGDEKLFF. The DNA of the CDR3 is TGTGCCAGCAGTGAAGCAACAGGGGATGAAAAACTGTTTTTT.

The chain links TRBV29-1 to TRBJ2-7; D gene ambiguous. Germline V gene sequence: CDR1 SQVTM, CDR2 ANQGSEA. The CDR3 sequence is 13 residues long. The V end was cut by 4 bases, the J end by 2 bases, with 12 bases between. CDR3 bases: TGCAGCGTTGTCGCTCAGAGAACCTACGAGCAGTACTTC. Residues: CSVVAQRTYEQYF.

The CDR3 DNA reads as TGCGCCAGCAGGAATTCGGGACAGCCCCAGCATTTT. This encodes CASRNSGQPQHF. The chain combines TRBV10-2 with TRBJ1-5; no clear D gene. V was shortened by 6 bases and J by 7 bases, with 10 bases between the two germline ends. Per the germline V gene, CDR1 is WSHSY and CDR2 is SAAADI. This CDR3 comprises 12 residues.

CDR3 nucleotides: TGTGCCAGCAGCTTAGCTCTAGTTGACGAGCAGTACTTC. It codes for CASSLALVDEQYF. The chain has TRBV5-6 and TRBJ2-7; no clear D gene. The CDR3 has 13 residues. Germline V CDR1 and CDR2: SGHDT, YYEEEE. Between the trimmed V and J ends, which lost 2 bases and 5 bases, there was a span of 11 bases.

V usage is TRBV7-9 and J usage is TRBJ2-3; maybe TRBD2 (6 bases). The V gene's germline CDR1 is SEHNR and CDR2 FQNEAQ (reference sequence). The CDR3 length is 16 residues. V was cut by 5 bases and J by 4 bases, with 19 bases left in between. DNA of the CDR3: TGTGCCAGCAGCCCCCCCAGCGGGCTGGCCCCAGATACGCAGTATTTT. Residues: CASSPPSGLAPDTQYF.

The table lists this clone with a few counts. The chain links TRBV27 to TRBJ2-2; D is unclear. This CDR3 has 15 residues. V dropped 10 bases and J dropped 2 bases, with 17 bases sitting between them. The germline CDR1 and CDR2 sequences are MNHEY and SMNVEV (reference sequence). The DNA of the CDR3 is TGTGCCACGACCGGTCGGCAGACAAACACCGGGGAGCTGTTTTTT. Its protein product is CATTGRQTNTGELFF.

The CDR3 reads CASSQFGGLPTDTQYF. In DNA form, the CDR3 reads TGCGCCAGCAGCCAGTTTGGGGGGTTGCCCACAGATACGCAGTATTTT. The chain employs TRBV4-1 and TRBJ2-3; a possible D gene is TRBD2 (6 bases). The CDR3 is 16 residues long. The V and J ends lost 3 bases and 2 bases respectively, with 15 bases between them. CDR1 is MGHRA, CDR2 YSYEKL, per germline.

The V gene is TRBV28, the J gene TRBJ1-2; no firm D call. This CDR3 has 14 residues. Germline assignment: CDR1 MDHEN and CDR2 SYDVKM. V was clipped by 1 base and J by 5 bases, with 11 bases between them. CDR3 residues: CASSLSPRSYGYTF. The CDR3 nucleotides are TGTGCCAGCAGTTTATCGCCCAGGTCATATGGCTACACCTTC.

The rearrangement links TRBV9 to TRBJ1-1, with a tentative D call TRBD1 (6 bases). The CDR3 covers 13 residues. The V gene lost 3 bases and the J gene lost 10 bases, with 16 bases spanning the gap. CDR1 is SGDLS and CDR2 is YYNGEE in the germline V gene. The CDR3 nucleotides are TGTGCCAGCAGCGCCAACGGGGGCCGTGTAGCTTTCTTT. Translated, it gives CASSANGGRVAFF.

This clone was detected only once. The gene calls are TRBV6-5 and TRBJ1-1; D ambiguous. Trimming took off 0 bases at V and 1 base at J, with 9 bases between the two ends. This CDR3 region has 15 residues. The germline V gene has CDR1 MNHEY and CDR2 SVGAGI. The CDR3 DNA sequence: TGTGCCAGCAGTTACTCGATAAGCAGGAACACTGAAGCTTTCTTT. This translates into CASSYSISRNTEAFF.